These T cell receptor beta chains were read from a single sample in a study of neurological immune-mediated disorders. From the 5' RACE reads, TCRdb called clonotypes with MiXCR, one entry per CDR3 protein. The data contain around 50,000 distinct CDR3 sequences, around 25% of them singletons. Sequencing was carried out using PBMCs. Every receptor here comes from a woman between 65 and 79 years old in good health. Both conserved end residues are part of each CDR3. The D gene is left open where the match is weak. Size tells how often a clone was seen (once, few, many) or the class of an expanded clone, and some rows leave it out.

J: TRBJ2-3
D: .
V: TRBV7-2
size: many
CDR3: CASSLERDPPTDTQYF
DNA: TGTGCCAGCAGCTTAGAGAGGGACCCGCCCACAGATACGCAGTATTTT

J: TRBJ1-5
D: .
V: TRBV20-1
size: .
CDR3: CSAPRGPQDTQHF
DNA: TGCAGTGCCCCCAGGGGTCCTCAAGATACGCAGCATTTT

J: TRBJ2-5
D: TRBD1
V: TRBV5-1
size: many
CDR3: CASSQTGGQETQYF
DNA: TGCGCCAGCAGTCAAACAGGGGGCCAAGAGACCCAGTACTTC

J: TRBJ2-1
D: TRBD2
V: TRBV7-8
size: many
CDR3: CASNPAGAGVNNEQFF
DNA: TGTGCCAGCAACCCTGCCGGGGCGGGAGTTAACAATGAGCAGTTCTTC

J: TRBJ2-1
D: TRBD1
V: TRBV6-2/TRBV6-3
size: .
CDR3: CASTAGGSAQNSYNEQFF
DNA: TGTGCCAGCACGGCAGGGGGTTCGGCACAAAACTCCTACAATGAGCAGTTCTTC

J: TRBJ1-5
D: .
V: TRBV5-1
size: many
CDR3: CASSLEGGNQPQHF
DNA: TGCGCCAGCAGCTTGGAAGGAGGCAATCAGCCCCAGCATTTT

J: TRBJ2-7
D: .
V: TRBV28
size: many
CDR3: CASSLEGRAYEQYF
DNA: TGTGCCAGCAGTTTGGAGGGCAGGGCCTACGAGCAGTACTTC

J: TRBJ2-5
D: TRBD2
V: TRBV10-3
size: many
CDR3: CAISASGGGETQYF
DNA: TGTGCCATCAGCGCGTCGGGGGGGGGAGAGACCCAGTACTTC

J: TRBJ1-1
D: TRBD1
V: TRBV7-8
size: many
CDR3: CASSAVTGVSTEAFF
DNA: TGTGCCAGCAGCGCTGTTACAGGGGTGAGCACTGAAGCTTTCTTT

J: TRBJ2-3
D: TRBD2
V: TRBV6-2/TRBV6-3
size: many
CDR3: CASSSTSGSPDTQYF
DNA: TGTGCCAGCAGCTCGACTAGCGGGAGCCCGGATACGCAGTATTTT

J: TRBJ2-6
D: .
V: TRBV5-1
size: .
CDR3: CASSFQGFGANVLTF
DNA: TGCGCCAGCAGCTTCCAGGGATTTGGGGCCAACGTCCTGACTTTC

J: TRBJ2-1
D: TRBD2
V: TRBV7-3
size: .
CDR3: CASRGLAGAGEQFF
DNA: TGTGCCAGCAGAGGGCTAGCGGGAGCGGGGGAGCAGTTCTTC

J: TRBJ2-3
D: .
V: TRBV7-8
size: few
CDR3: CASSVPGLLSTDTQYF
DNA: TGTGCCAGCAGCGTCCCGGGACTCCTTTCCACAGATACGCAGTATTTT

J: TRBJ2-1
D: .
V: TRBV5-6
size: few
CDR3: CASWSQGATYNEQFF
DNA: TGTGCCAGCTGGAGTCAGGGTGCCACCTACAATGAGCAGTTCTTC

J: TRBJ2-1
D: TRBD1
V: TRBV6-5
size: many
CDR3: CASRQDRGSYNEQFF
DNA: TGTGCCAGCAGGCAAGACAGGGGCTCCTACAATGAGCAGTTCTTC

J: TRBJ2-3
D: .
V: TRBV20-1
size: .
CDR3: CSTRLRLCGSTDTQYF
DNA: TGCAGCACCAGACTGAGGCTCTGTGGAAGCACAGATACGCAGTATTTT

J: TRBJ2-3
D: .
V: TRBV7-2
size: many
CDR3: CASSLEGRGTQYF
DNA: TGTGCCAGCAGCTTAGAGGGTAGGGGTACGCAGTATTTT

J: TRBJ1-1
D: .
V: TRBV5-1
size: .
CDR3: CASSLGRQENTEAFF
DNA: TGCGCCAGCAGCTTGGGTCGACAGGAGAACACTGAAGCTTTCTTT

J: TRBJ1-1
D: .
V: TRBV20-1
size: many
CDR3: CSARDAWTGANTEAFF
DNA: TGCAGTGCTAGAGACGCTTGGACGGGCGCGAACACTGAAGCTTTCTTT

J: TRBJ2-4
D: .
V: TRBV10-3
size: many
CDR3: CAISEPNRERNIQYF
DNA: TGTGCCATCAGTGAACCCAACCGGGAACGAAACATTCAGTACTTC

J: TRBJ2-3
D: .
V: TRBV9
size: many
CDR3: CASSLTQRVATDTQYF
DNA: TGTGCCAGCAGCCTGACCCAGCGGGTAGCCACAGATACGCAGTATTTT

J: TRBJ2-3
D: .
V: TRBV5-1
size: many
CDR3: CASSFSSTDTQYF
DNA: TGCGCCAGCAGCTTCTCCAGCACAGATACGCAGTATTTT

J: TRBJ2-7
D: TRBD2
V: TRBV20-1
size: many
CDR3: CSAPTSGSSYEQYF
DNA: TGCAGTGCACCTACTAGCGGGAGCTCCTACGAGCAGTACTTC

J: TRBJ2-3
D: .
V: TRBV7-2
size: many
CDR3: CASSSRTDTQYF
DNA: TGTGCCAGCAGCTCCCGCACAGATACGCAGTATTTT

J: TRBJ1-5
D: .
V: TRBV12-3/TRBV12-4
size: many
CDR3: CASSFIRGQPQHF
DNA: TGTGCCAGCAGTTTTATTCGGGGTCAGCCCCAGCATTTT

J: TRBJ2-3
D: .
V: TRBV5-1
size: many
CDR3: CASSVAGTDTQYF
DNA: TGCGCCAGCAGTGTAGCGGGCACAGATACGCAGTATTTT

J: TRBJ2-5
D: .
V: TRBV3-1
size: many
CDR3: CASSLPGSPGETQYF
DNA: TGTGCCAGCAGCCTACCGGGGAGTCCTGGTGAGACCCAGTACTTC

J: TRBJ2-5
D: .
V: TRBV20-1
size: many
CDR3: CSARDPWGETQYF
DNA: TGCAGTGCTAGAGATCCTTGGGGAGAGACCCAGTACTTC

J: TRBJ2-3
D: TRBD2
V: TRBV7-2
size: .
CDR3: CASSLVSGGALTHTDTQYF
DNA: TGTGCCAGCAGCTTAGTTAGCGGGGGGGCCCTCACACACACAGATACGCAGTATTTT

J: TRBJ1-2
D: .
V: TRBV29-1
size: many
CDR3: CSALHDYGYTF
DNA: TGCAGCGCCCTCCACGACTATGGCTACACCTTC

J: TRBJ2-3
D: .
V: TRBV5-1
size: .
CDR3: CASSLPDDTQYF
DNA: TGCGCCAGCAGCTTGCCGGATGATACGCAGTATTTT

J: TRBJ2-1
D: .
V: TRBV24-1
size: many
CDR3: CATSPGAGPSYNEQFF
DNA: TGTGCCACCAGTCCCGGGGCGGGTCCATCCTACAATGAGCAGTTCTTC

J: TRBJ1-5
D: .
V: TRBV20-1
size: .
CDR3: CSAPAGGRNQPQHF
DNA: TGCAGTGCTCCGGCGGGGGGACGCAATCAGCCCCAGCATTTT

J: TRBJ2-7
D: .
V: TRBV7-2
size: many
CDR3: CASSSTGAEYYEQYF
DNA: TGTGCCAGCAGCTCCACCGGGGCCGAATACTACGAGCAGTACTTC

J: TRBJ2-1
D: TRBD2
V: TRBV2
size: many
CDR3: CASSPIAGVWNEQFF
DNA: TGTGCCAGCAGTCCAATAGCGGGAGTCTGGAATGAGCAGTTCTTC

J: TRBJ1-2
D: .
V: TRBV6-5
size: .
CDR3: CASSYSHSSGYTF
DNA: TGTGCCAGCAGTTACTCTCACAGCTCTGGCTACACCTTC

J: TRBJ2-2
D: .
V: TRBV12-3/TRBV12-4
size: many
CDR3: CASSFQETTGELFF
DNA: TGTGCCAGCAGTTTTCAGGAGACCACCGGGGAGCTGTTTTTT

J: TRBJ2-5
D: .
V: TRBV12-3/TRBV12-4
size: .
CDR3: CASTSGSLAETQYF
DNA: TGTGCCAGCACAAGCGGGTCTCTTGCCGAGACCCAGTACTTC

J: TRBJ2-1
D: .
V: TRBV7-9
size: many
CDR3: CASSLRGSDEQFF
DNA: TGTGCCAGCAGCTTAAGGGGGTCGGATGAGCAGTTCTTC

J: TRBJ1-2
D: .
V: TRBV28
size: many
CDR3: CASSFGSSFYGYTF
DNA: TGTGCCAGCAGTTTTGGCAGTTCCTTCTATGGCTACACCTTC

J: TRBJ2-5
D: .
V: TRBV2
size: many
CDR3: CASSEARERGETQYF
DNA: TGTGCCAGCAGTGAAGCGCGAGAGAGGGGAGAGACCCAGTACTTC

J: TRBJ2-7
D: TRBD2
V: TRBV7-2
size: many
CDR3: CASSLARAGGGLEQYF
DNA: TGTGCCAGCAGCTTAGCACGCGCGGGAGGGGGCTTGGAGCAGTACTTC

J: TRBJ2-7
D: .
V: TRBV29-1
size: .
CDR3: CSALSPRDYCEQYF
DNA: TGCAGCGCTTTATCTCCTCGAGACTACTGCGAGCAGTACTTC

J: TRBJ2-1
D: .
V: TRBV5-1
size: many
CDR3: CASSLGLANEQFF
DNA: TGCGCCAGCAGCTTGGGCCTAGCAAATGAGCAGTTCTTC

J: TRBJ2-1
D: TRBD2
V: TRBV20-1
size: many
CDR3: CSARDRTSGPHNEQFF
DNA: TGCAGTGCTAGAGATCGGACTAGCGGGCCCCACAATGAGCAGTTCTTC

J: TRBJ2-3
D: TRBD1
V: TRBV10-3
size: .
CDR3: CAIRADRAKDTQYF
DNA: TGTGCCATACGAGCGGACAGGGCGAAAGATACGCAGTATTTT

J: TRBJ2-2
D: TRBD1
V: TRBV7-2
size: .
CDR3: CASSLGDRASTELFF
DNA: TGTGCCAGCAGCTTGGGGGACAGGGCCTCAACCGAGCTGTTTTTT

J: TRBJ2-5
D: TRBD1
V: TRBV12-3/TRBV12-4
size: many
CDR3: CASSDRQGKGVETQYF
DNA: TGTGCCAGCAGTGACCGACAGGGGAAAGGGGTAGAGACCCAGTACTTC

J: TRBJ2-1
D: .
V: TRBV15
size: medium-sized
CDR3: CATRPAPRDTAMDEQFF
DNA: TGTGCCACCAGGCCGGCCCCGAGGGACACGGCGATGGATGAGCAGTTCTTC

J: TRBJ1-1
D: .
V: TRBV7-9
size: .
CDR3: CASRAGNTEAFF
DNA: TGTGCCAGCAGAGCCGGGAACACTGAAGCTTTCTTT

J: TRBJ1-2
D: .
V: TRBV5-1
size: many
CDR3: CASSLLGMGGYTF
DNA: TGCGCCAGCAGCTTGTTGGGGATGGGAGGCTACACCTTC

J: TRBJ2-1
D: .
V: TRBV20-1
size: many
CDR3: CSARNPDGTYNEQFF
DNA: TGCAGTGCTAGAAATCCAGACGGGACCTACAATGAGCAGTTCTTC

J: TRBJ2-5
D: TRBD1
V: TRBV7-2
size: .
CDR3: CASSLGQGGQETQYF
DNA: TGTGCCAGCAGCTTGGGACAGGGTGGGCAAGAGACCCAGTACTTC

J: TRBJ1-5
D: .
V: TRBV5-1
size: .
CDR3: CASSLAASGTGQPQHF
DNA: TGCGCCAGCAGCTTGGCCGCTTCGGGAACAGGTCAGCCCCAGCATTTT

J: TRBJ2-7
D: TRBD1
V: TRBV5-1
size: many
CDR3: CASSFGTGASEQYF
DNA: TGCGCCAGCAGCTTTGGGACAGGGGCATCCGAGCAGTACTTC